These 30 T cell receptor beta chains were sequenced from one sample in a study of CD8+ T cells in alopecia areata. Sequencing relied on a cDNA template that was reverse transcribed from extracted RNA. TCRdb's copy holds only in-frame clones and misses some; the assay was immunoSEQ multiplex PCR. The top ten clones hold approximately 0.45% of a sample with 220,000 or so clones, approximately 61% of them seen once. The starting material was CD4+ T cells sorted from blood, obtained at week 0. Every receptor here comes from a human donor with alopecia areata.

The chain couples TRBV30 to TRBJ1-5, with a weak D call TRBD1 (6 bases). The CDR3 consists of 14 residues. Looked up from germline, CDR1 is GTSNPN and CDR2 is SVGIG (reference sequence). V lost 0 bases to trimming and J lost 3 bases, with 9 bases between them. The CDR3 bases are TGTGCCTGGAGTGTAGGGGGTTTCAATCAGCCCCAGCATTTT. This codes for CAWSVGGFNQPQHF.

Regarding this clone: Other nucleotide sequences in the sample specify the same CDR3. The V and J genes are TRBV5-1 and TRBJ2-4; D ambiguous. The ends were cut back, 0 bases at V and 2 bases at J, with 6 bases in the middle. This CDR3 has 14 residues. Germline V lookup: CDR1 SGHRS, CDR2 YFSETQ. The CDR3, as DNA: TGCGCCAGCAGCTTGGAAGGGCCCAAAAACATTCAGTACTTC. It specifies CASSLEGPKNIQYF. The full variable domain, in which reference TRBV5-1 and TRBJ2-4 provide the parts outside the CDR3, is KAGVTQTPRYLIKTRGQQVTLSCSPISGHRSVSWYQQTPGQGLQFLFEYFSETQRNKGNFPGRFSGRQFSNSRSEMNVSTLELGDSALYLCASSLEGPKNIQYFGAGTRLSVL.

The chain is built from TRBV30 and TRBJ2-1; tentative D call: TRBD1 (6 bases). Germline V gene data show CDR1 as GTSNPN and CDR2 as SVGIG (reference sequence). Trimming left V 2 bases short and J 4 bases short, with 15 bases between. The CDR3 spans 15 residues. The CDR3 sequence: CAWSRGTSGYNEQFF. The CDR3, as DNA: TGTGCCTGGAGTAGGGGGACCTCAGGTTACAATGAGCAGTTCTTC.

CDR3 protein: CASSLVGGTTEAFF. DNA of the CDR3: TGTGCCAGCAGCTTAGTTGGGGGAACCACTGAAGCTTTCTTT. This chain joins TRBV7-2 and TRBJ1-1, with D maybe TRBD1 (5 bases). Trimming pared 1 base from V and 4 bases from J, leaving 10 bases between. CDR1 is SGHTA and CDR2 is FQGNSA in the germline V gene. The CDR3 spans 14 residues.

This clone has only a few counts. The chain carries TRBV30 and TRBJ2-3; 9 nucleotides agree with TRBD2. V was pared by 5 bases and J by 6 bases, with 0 bases of the junction left unmatched. CDR1 and CDR2 from the germline V gene are GTSNPN and SVGIG (reference sequence). CDR3 length equals 11 residues. CDR3 loop: CAWGTSDTQYF. In nucleotides, the CDR3 is TGTGCCTGGGGGACTAGCGATACGCAGTATTTT.

This clone was detected a few times. The chain combines TRBV7-9 with TRBJ1-4, with TRBD1 matching over 9 bases. CDR3 length: 14 residues. The V segment lost 5 bases and the J segment 5 bases; nucleotides outside the gene matches: 3. In germline, CDR1 is SEHNR, CDR2 FQNEAQ (reference sequence). The CDR3 protein is CASSVGQGNEKLFF. In DNA, the CDR3 is TGTGCCAGCAGCGTTGGACAGGGGAATGAAAAACTGTTTTTT. Drawing the rest from reference TRBV7-9 and TRBJ1-4, the complete variable domain is DTGVSQNPRHKITKRGQNVTFRCDPISEHNRLYWYRQTLGQGPEFLTYFQNEAQLEKSRLLSDRFSAERPKGSFSTLEIQRTEQGDSAMYLCASSVGQGNEKLFFGSGTQLSVL.

The chain recombines TRBV6-5 with TRBJ1-2; 8 nucleotides agree with TRBD1. Trimming removed 2 bases from V and 3 bases from J; junction bases left unmatched: 2. CDR3 size: 14 residues. Germline-derived CDR1 and CDR2 are MNHEY and SVGAGI. CDR3 sequence reads: CASSYDRGDYGYTF. DNA of the CDR3: TGTGCCAGCAGTTACGACAGGGGAGACTATGGCTACACCTTC.

This clone has more than one count but fewer than ten. The rearrangement uses TRBV2 and TRBJ1-5; 8 bases agree with TRBD1. The CDR3 contains 12 residues. V trimming: 3 bases; J trimming: 9 bases; junction bases outside the gene matches: 1. The germline V gene encodes CDR1 SNHLY and CDR2 FYNNEI. The CDR3 DNA sequence: TGTGCCAGCAGTGAGGACAGGGTGCCCCAGCATTTT. It specifies CASSEDRVPQHF.

This clone was found once. This chain links TRBV2 with TRBJ1-2; D call uncertain. From germline, CDR1 is SNHLY and CDR2 FYNNEI. The length of the CDR3 is 13 residues. V lost 6 bases, J lost 2 bases, and 10 bases lay in between. Written as DNA, the CDR3 is TGTGCCAGCAGGGAAAGAGGGAACTATGGCTACACCTTC. Translated: CASRERGNYGYTF.

The chain combines TRBV6-5 with TRBJ1-5; D not resolved. In germline, CDR1 is MNHEY, CDR2 SVGAGI. Trimming left V 0 bases short and J 2 bases short, with 11 bases between. The CDR3 length is 16 residues. The CDR3 DNA reads TGTGCCAGCAGTTACTCAGGTCCCTGGGGCAATCAGCCCCAGCATTTT. Translated, it gives CASSYSGPWGNQPQHF.

This chain joins TRBV2 and TRBJ1-1; D not certain. Between the trimmed V and J ends, which lost 11 bases and 1 base, there was a span of 17 bases. The germline V gene encodes CDR1 SNHLY and CDR2 FYNNEI. The CDR3 runs 14 residues. CDR3 in amino acids: CAGLRSGRNTEAFF. The CDR3 bases are TGTGCCGGTCTTAGGTCCGGAAGGAACACTGAAGCTTTCTTT.

In this sample, this clone turned up a few times. The chain joins TRBV5-1 to TRBJ1-5; a possible D gene is TRBD1 (6 bases). Per germline, CDR1 SGHRS and CDR2 YFSETQ. The ends were cut back, 3 bases at V and 3 bases at J, with 16 bases in the middle. This CDR3 is 16 amino acids long. The CDR3: CASSSGDNRANQPQHF. The CDR3, as DNA: TGCGCCAGCAGCTCCGGGGACAATCGGGCCAATCAGCCCCAGCATTTT.

This clone appeared a single time. The V gene is TRBV20-1, the J gene TRBJ2-1, with D perhaps TRBD1 or TRBD2 (6 bases each). The germline V gene has CDR1 DFQATT and CDR2 SNEGSKA (reference sequence). V was clipped by 5 bases and J by 12 bases, with 14 bases between them. CDR3 length: 11 amino acids. CDR3 sequence reads: CSAPLGGRQFF. The CDR3 nucleotides read TGCAGTGCTCCGCTAGGGGGGAGGCAGTTCTTC.

The chain employs TRBV5-6 and TRBJ2-6; D is unclear. The CDR3 covers 14 residues. Looked up from germline, CDR1 is SGHDT and CDR2 is YYEEEE. V was clipped by 2 bases and J by 2 bases, with 5 bases between them. The CDR3 loop is CASSLPTGANVLTF. CDR3 coding DNA: TGTGCCAGCAGCTTACCAACTGGGGCCAACGTCCTGACTTTC.

This clone was seen more than once but under ten times. J is TRBJ1-5 and V is TRBV23-1; D is uncertain. TRBV23-1 is an ORF; its function is uncertain. CDR3 length: 16 residues. The V and J ends lost 2 bases and 7 bases respectively, with 18 bases between them. This CDR3 is CASSQGRNPRLQPQHF. The CDR3 DNA reads TGCGCCAGCAGTCAAGGAAGAAATCCCAGGCTCCAGCCCCAGCATTTT.

This clone was counted a few times. The rearrangement links TRBV30 to TRBJ2-1; possibly TRBD2 for D (5 bases). The CDR3 contains 13 residues. Germline CDR1 GTSNPN, CDR2 SVGIG (reference sequence). Trimming removed 0 bases from V and 15 bases from J, with 18 bases in between. The CDR3 here is CAWSVEERRNLFF. CDR3 DNA: TGTGCCTGGAGTGTAGAGGAGCGGAGGAACCTGTTCTTC.

The V and J genes are TRBV5-1 and TRBJ2-1; 9 bases agree with TRBD2. Germline values: CDR1 SGHRS, CDR2 YFSETQ. With V trimmed by 1 base and J by 0 bases, 8 bases remained unmatched. The CDR3 contains 18 residues. In DNA form, the CDR3 reads TGCGCCAGCAGCTTGAATAGCGGGGGCGCCCCCTCCTACAATGAGCAGTTCTTC. Protein sequence: CASSLNSGGAPSYNEQFF.

This sequence joins TRBV9 and TRBJ2-1, with TRBD1 as a possible D gene (5 bases). V dropped 0 bases and J dropped 0 bases, with 13 bases sitting between them. CDR3 length: 17 amino acids. Germline V lookup: CDR1 SGDLS, CDR2 YYNGEE. As DNA, the CDR3 is TGTGCCAGCAGCGTAGGACAGTCAAGCCGCTCCTACAATGAGCAGTTCTTC. Its protein is CASSVGQSSRSYNEQFF.

The chain recombines TRBV30 with TRBJ1-5; 12 nucleotides align to TRBD1. V lost 5 bases, J lost 7 bases, and 6 bases stayed unmatched. Germline V gene data show CDR1 as GTSNPN and CDR2 as SVGIG (reference sequence). This CDR3 has 14 residues. In DNA, the CDR3 is TGTGCCTGGCGGGGACAGGGGGCTAGGCAGCCCCAGCATTTT. Translation gives CAWRGQGARQPQHF.

This clone was found once. The rearrangement uses TRBV5-1 and TRBJ2-3; TRBD2 is a possible D gene (6 bases). Trimming left V 0 bases short and J 4 bases short, with 9 bases between. Germline CDR1 and CDR2: SGHRS and YFSETQ. The CDR3 is made up of 14 amino acids. The CDR3, as DNA: TGCGCCAGCAGCTTGGGACTAGAGGCAGATACGCAGTATTTT. Its protein is CASSLGLEADTQYF.

The sample holds a few counts of this clone. The chain recombines TRBV15 with TRBJ1-2, with D perhaps TRBD1 (5 bases). Germline lookup yields CDR1 LNHNV and CDR2 YYDKDF (reference sequence). V was pared by 1 base and J by 5 bases, with 11 bases between. This CDR3 contains 14 residues. The DNA of the CDR3 is TGTGCCACCAGCAGAGCCGAGACAGTATATGGCTACACCTTC. This codes for CATSRAETVYGYTF.

The chain employs TRBV2 and TRBJ2-7, with D possibly TRBD2 on 5 matching bases. Germline V CDR1 and CDR2: SNHLY, FYNNEI. The CDR3 is 15 residues long. V was cut by 3 bases and J by 0 bases, with 12 bases left in between. The CDR3 coding sequence is TGTGCCAGCAGTGAGTTCGGGGAACTCTCCTACGAGCAGTACTTC. Amino acid sequence: CASSEFGELSYEQYF.

The rearrangement uses TRBV10-3 and TRBJ2-2; 8 bases map to TRBD1. V was pared by 5 bases and J by 1 base, with 3 bases of the junction left unmatched. The CDR3 runs to 15 residues. In germline, CDR1 is ENHRY, CDR2 SYGVKD. The CDR3 coding sequence is TGTGCCATCAGTCTCGGACAGGGGAACACCGGGGAGCTGTTTTTT. Its translation is CAISLGQGNTGELFF.

Concerning this clone itself: Its ends do not fully match the called genes, so a read error is possible. The chain uses TRBV7-7 and TRBJ2-3; the D gene is possibly TRBD1 (6 bases). This CDR3 has 13 amino acids. Germline CDR1 SSHAT, CDR2 FNYEAQ (reference sequence). CDR3 sequence reads: CASSPQGVDTQYF. The CDR3, as DNA: TGTGCTAGCAGCCCACAGGGAGTCGATACGCAGTATTTT.

The chain employs TRBV7-9 and TRBJ1-2; D may be TRBD1 (6 bases). This CDR3 has 14 residues. Germline assignment: CDR1 SEHNR and CDR2 FQNEAQ (reference sequence). V was trimmed by 5 bases and J by 5 bases, leaving 15 bases between them. The chain's CDR3 is CASSPVAGVYGYTF. DNA of the CDR3: TGTGCCAGCAGCCCCGTCGCAGGGGTGTATGGCTACACCTTC.

This clone has only a few counts. The V call is TRBV7-9, the J call TRBJ2-3; TRBD2 matches 9 bases. This CDR3 region has 16 residues. Germline CDR1 reads SEHNR; CDR2 reads FQNEAQ (reference sequence). The trim removed 3 bases at V and 3 bases at J, leaving 7 bases unmatched. CDR3 loop: CASSFSLAGKTDTQYF. In DNA, the CDR3 is TGTGCCAGCAGCTTTTCGCTAGCGGGGAAAACAGATACGCAGTATTTT.

The rearrangement joins TRBV10-2 to TRBJ2-3; the match to TRBD2 covers 10 bases. The V and J ends lost 11 bases and 4 bases, in that order; junction bases with no gene match: 9. The CDR3 sequence is 14 residues long. The germline V gene has CDR1 WSHSY and CDR2 SAAADI. The CDR3 DNA follows: TGCGCCGTTATAGCGGGGGGCCCGGCAGATACGCAGTATTTT. Translated, it gives CAVIAGGPADTQYF.

This clone has only one observation. Distinct nucleotide sequences in the sample also encode this CDR3. V usage is TRBV29-1 and J usage is TRBJ1-1, with D possibly TRBD1 on 6 matching bases. This CDR3 is built from 13 residues. With 6 bases removed from V and 2 bases from J, the gap between germline ends came to 13 bases. Per germline, CDR1 SQVTM and CDR2 ANQGSEA. DNA of the CDR3: TGCAGCGTCGCTGGGACACCAAACACTGAAGCTTTCTTT. Its protein product is CSVAGTPNTEAFF.

This sequence joins TRBV30 and TRBJ1-5; no clear D. V dropped 1 base and J dropped 5 bases, with 9 bases sitting between them. Germline V gene lookup returns CDR1 GTSNPN and CDR2 SVGIG (reference sequence). CDR3 size: 13 residues. The CDR3 sequence: CAWSGTRDQPQHF. DNA for the CDR3: TGTGCCTGGAGTGGGACCCGCGATCAGCCCCAGCATTTT.

In the case of this clone: Other DNA sequences in the same sample also yield this CDR3. The V call is TRBV29-1, the J call TRBJ1-1; tentatively, D is TRBD1 (6 bases). Germline CDR1 reads SQVTM; CDR2 reads ANQGSEA. The CDR3 has 15 amino acids. Trimming cost V 4 bases and J 2 bases, with 17 bases left between them. The CDR3 protein is CSVGPTTGRNTEAFF. CDR3 sequence (DNA): TGCAGCGTTGGACCGACGACAGGACGAAACACTGAAGCTTTCTTT. Supplemented by reference TRBV29-1 and TRBJ1-1, the full variable domain reads SAVISQKPSRDICQRGTSLTIQCQVDSQVTMMFWYRQQPGQSLTLIATANQGSEATYESGFVIDKFPISRPNLTFSTLTVSNMSPEDSSIYLCSVGPTTGRNTEAFFGQGTRLTVV.